This T cell receptor beta chain was captured by sequencing in a study of T cell repertoires in cytomegalovirus infection. Study as a whole: The authors used CMV epitopes that were HLA-C-restricted (recently identified) and HLA-B-restricted (well studied). Public TCR beta signatures indicated both CMV infection and matching HLA type.

For this clonotype: The antigen remains undetermined.

MiXCR, applied by TCRdb to the reads, yields one record per CDR3 protein. The sample has around 360,000 distinct CDR3 sequences; roughly 36% are singletons. General study results and limits: The study identified carriers of CMV plus the relevant HLA from cumulative public TCR beta family frequency.

V was clipped by 8 bases and J by 10 bases, with 15 bases between them. There are 12 residues in the CDR3. CDR1 is ENHRY and CDR2 is SYGVKD in the germline V gene. The TCR originated in a human donor in good health (CMV status not recorded). Some clones in this sample may be carry-over from other donors' samples. Sequenced material: cultured PBMCs, taken from culture after CMV antigen stimulation. The gene calls are TRBV10-3 and TRBJ2-1, with a tentative D call TRBD1 (6 bases). As DNA, the CDR3 is TGTGCCATCGCCAGGGAGAGGGGGGAGCAGTTCTTC. This encodes CAIARERGEQFF.